Following are 6 T cell receptor beta chains from one sample sequenced in a study of T cells in Graves' hyperthyroidism and ophthalmopathy. The TCR beta CDR3 regions underwent amplification using RNA transcripts as the source. The HTBI primer set was used in a first-round RT-PCR of the TCR CDR3. TCRdb ran MiXCR on the multiplex PCR reads and lists one entry per CDR3 protein. Counted here are under 800,000 distinct CDR3 sequences, 12% to 15% occurring once; the ten biggest clones make up roughly 10%. The sequencing sample was made of blood. The receptors were sampled from a woman under 30 with Graves' hyperthyroidism.

This clonotype has at least ten counts. J is TRBJ2-1 and V is TRBV4-1; 11 nucleotides align to TRBD2. CDR1 is MGHRA and CDR2 is YSYEKL in the germline V gene. The V segment lost 1 base and the J segment 3 bases; nucleotides outside the gene matches: 2. This CDR3 region has 16 residues. CDR3 sequence: CASSQAGTSGYNEQFF. The CDR3 nucleotides read TGCGCCAGCAGCCAAGCCGGGACTAGCGGCTACAATGAGCAGTTCTTC.

V is TRBV4-3 and J is TRBJ2-4, with 7 bases matching TRBD1. The germline CDR1 and CDR2 sequences are LGHNA and YSLEER. V was clipped by 2 bases and J by 1 base; unmatched bases: 8. This CDR3 has 17 residues. CDR3 sequence (DNA): TGCGCCAGCAGCCAATTACAGGGGTCGAAGGCCAAAAACATTCAGTACTTC. It translates to CASSQLQGSKAKNIQYF.

The table lists this clonotype with many counts. V usage is TRBV5-8 and J usage is TRBJ2-6; D is undetermined. The CDR3 runs 16 residues. Trimming cost V 1 base and J 0 bases, with 8 bases left between them. Looked up from germline, CDR1 is SGHTS and CDR2 is YDEGEE. For the CDR3, the DNA is TGTGCCAGCAGCTTGAGACCAAGCTCTGGGGCCAACGTCCTGACTTTC. Translation gives CASSLRPSSGANVLTF.

The chain links TRBV20-1 to TRBJ1-5, with 7 bases lining up with TRBD1. Unmatched junction bases numbered 5, after V lost 5 bases and J lost 4 bases. The CDR3 extends over 13 amino acids. Germline V lookup: CDR1 DFQATT, CDR2 SNEGSKA (reference sequence). The CDR3 DNA is TGCAGTGCTGAGGGACAGCGAAATCAGCCCCAGCATTTT. Amino acids: CSAEGQRNQPQHF.

This clonotype has a count of ten or more. The CDR3 region has the DNA TGCAGTGCTACGGTTGGGTGGGATAGAGAGCAGTACTTC. It codes for CSATVGWDREQYF. The genes are TRBV20-1 and TRBJ2-7; D gene uncertain. Trimming removed 4 bases from V and 7 bases from J, with 17 bases in between. CDR1 and CDR2 from the germline V gene are DFQATT and SNEGSKA (reference sequence). CDR3 size: 13 residues.

This clonotype was counted between two and nine times. Compared with germline, one end of the junction differs, possibly owing to a read error. This chain links TRBV7-8 with TRBJ1-1; 7 bases line up with TRBD1. The CDR3 has 19 residues. Germline lookup yields CDR1 SGHVS and CDR2 FQNEAQ. The CDR3 loop is CAGSLGGIGRGRMNTEAFF. CDR3 in DNA: TGTGCCGGCAGCTTAGGCGGCATAGGCAGGGGGAGGATGAACACTGAAGCTTTCTTC.